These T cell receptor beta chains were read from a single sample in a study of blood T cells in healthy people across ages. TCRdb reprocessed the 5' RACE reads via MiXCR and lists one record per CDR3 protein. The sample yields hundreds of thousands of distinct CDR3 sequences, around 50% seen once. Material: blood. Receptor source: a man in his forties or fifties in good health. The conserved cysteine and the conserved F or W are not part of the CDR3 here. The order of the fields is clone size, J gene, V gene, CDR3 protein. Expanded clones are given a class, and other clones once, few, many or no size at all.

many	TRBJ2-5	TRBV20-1	SARTSGETQY
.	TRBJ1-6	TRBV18	ASSPGGRGRH
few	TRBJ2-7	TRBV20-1	SANGAQGSSYEQY
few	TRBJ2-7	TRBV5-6	ASSWDRGQSYEQY
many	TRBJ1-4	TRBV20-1	SAKTGSKEKLF
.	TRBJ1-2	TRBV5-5	ASIRLGAASYT
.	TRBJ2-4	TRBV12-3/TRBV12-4	ASSLGQGLAKNIQY
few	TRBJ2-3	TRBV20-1	SAITGDTQY
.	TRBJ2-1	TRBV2	ASSESLAGVNEQF
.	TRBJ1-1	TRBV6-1	ASSPRMATGVMNTEAF
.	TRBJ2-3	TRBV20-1	SGGGFGDTQY
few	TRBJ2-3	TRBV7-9	ASSLPVSIRDTQY
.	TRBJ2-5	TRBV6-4	ASSKTGARQETQY
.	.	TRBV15	ATSGDRGRGASNEQY
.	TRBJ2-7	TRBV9	ASSVTIGAGDEQY
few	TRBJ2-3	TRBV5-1	ASSPATSTDTQY
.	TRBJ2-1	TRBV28	ASSSPSGGHNEQF
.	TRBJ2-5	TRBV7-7	ASSPGLAGEQETQY
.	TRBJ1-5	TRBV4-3	ASSPYRNQPQH
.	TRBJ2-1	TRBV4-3	ASSQGQGASYNEQL
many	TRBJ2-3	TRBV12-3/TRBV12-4	ASSFGLNAQY
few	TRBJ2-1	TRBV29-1	SAAELVNNEQF
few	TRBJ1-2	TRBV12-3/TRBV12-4	ASSANTNYGYT
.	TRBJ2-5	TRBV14	ASSTLQTPETQY
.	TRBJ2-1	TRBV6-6	ASSYGPLNNEQF
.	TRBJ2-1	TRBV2	ASSVLAGSSGDNEQF
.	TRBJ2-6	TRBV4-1	ASADRKSSGANVLT
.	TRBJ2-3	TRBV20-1	RARASGEGSDTQY
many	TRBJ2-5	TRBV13	ASSLSPMDGRGQETQY
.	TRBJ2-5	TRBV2	ASSTGTPPQTQY
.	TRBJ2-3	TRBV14	ASSPGTPISTDTQY
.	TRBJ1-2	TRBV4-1	ASSQGTVFYGYT
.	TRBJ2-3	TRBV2	ASSLPGPADPQY
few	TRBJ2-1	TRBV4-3	ASSQSSESGFNNEQF
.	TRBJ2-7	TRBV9	ASSGSIDSYEQY
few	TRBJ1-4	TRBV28	ASTNPTNEKLF
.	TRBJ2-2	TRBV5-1	ASSLATGDVGELF
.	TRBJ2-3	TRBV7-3	ASSPVQDTQY
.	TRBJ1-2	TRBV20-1	SAKGGTEGDGYT
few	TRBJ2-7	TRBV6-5	ASRLQSTEEYEQY
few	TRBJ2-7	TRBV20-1	SARGGSYYEQY
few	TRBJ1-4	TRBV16	ASSQKEILGEKLF
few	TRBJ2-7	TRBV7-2	ASSFFADSYEQY
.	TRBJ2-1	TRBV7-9	ASTSDITTSPF
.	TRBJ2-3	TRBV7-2	ASSLVHEGATTDTQY
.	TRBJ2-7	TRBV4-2	ASSQEQDLYEQY
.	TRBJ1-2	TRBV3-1	ASSQENRDGGYT
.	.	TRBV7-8	ASETGGGYNEQY
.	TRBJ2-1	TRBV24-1	ATSDLREQF
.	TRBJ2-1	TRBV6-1	AVLTRQGFYNEQF